This T cell receptor (beta chain) was sequenced during a study of T-cell reconstitution after alpha-beta-depleted transplantation in children. During its preparation, the TCRbeta library received unique molecular identifiers. TCRdb processed the PCR reads anew with MiXCR; each CDR3 protein has one entry. The table has a few hundred thousand distinct CDR3 sequences, 13% seen once. With 10 bases clipped from V and 7 bases from J, the junction kept 18 bases outside the gene matches. Germline CDR1 reads SNHLY; CDR2 reads FYNNEI. The CDR3 consists of 16 residues. The receptor comes from a male patient between 10 and 17 years old who had a stem cell transplant for acute myeloid leukemia, so the T cells may come from the graft donor. The sample was PBMCs, mostly from graft donor cells, taken 360 days after TCRalphabeta/CD19-depleted stem cell transplant. This chain links TRBV2 with TRBJ2-1; 8 nucleotides match TRBD2. CDR3 coding DNA: TGTGCCATTCAGGTCCGTAATAGCGGGATGGGAAATGAGCAGTTCTTC. Amino acids: CAIQVRNSGMGNEQFF.